These 4 T cell receptor beta chains share one sample of origin, sequenced in a study of T cell repertoires in cytomegalovirus infection (dated by TCRdb to 2018 to 2020). TCRdb lists the instrument as Illumina HiSeq 1500. Clones were called with MiXCR by TCRdb after fastp trimmed the public reads at Q25, and only in-frame beta chains were retained. Each record represents a unique CDR3 protein, reported with the most common genes and DNA among its rows. The sample table records a few hundred thousand distinct CDR3 sequences; approximately 15% of these occur just once. Roughly half of the sample is taken by the ten largest. The sequenced material came from CD8+ T cells from PBMCs. The source of these receptors is a human donor in good health (CMV status not recorded). Some clones in this sample may be carry-over from other donors' samples.

The sample holds many counts of this clonotype. The chain is built from TRBV7-9 and TRBJ2-5, with D possibly being TRBD1 or TRBD2 (5 bases each). Germline assignment: CDR1 SEHNR and CDR2 FQNEAQ (reference sequence). V was trimmed by 0 bases and J by 4 bases, leaving 15 bases between them. The CDR3 sequence is 16 residues long. CDR3 sequence: CASSLAVRGLRETQYF. CDR3 bases: TGTGCCAGCAGCTTAGCTGTTCGGGGCTTGCGAGAGACCCAGTACTTC.

This clonotype was seen a few times. The gene calls are TRBV27 and TRBJ2-3, with D tentatively TRBD2 (7 bases). Trimming removed 4 bases at V and 2 bases at J, with 19 bases between. Germline V lookup: CDR1 MNHEY, CDR2 SMNVEV (reference sequence). The CDR3 extends over 17 amino acids. The CDR3 spells CASSSPTGRGFTDTQYF. The CDR3 nucleotides are TGTGCCAGCAGTTCTCCAACAGGGAGGGGATTCACAGATACGCAGTATTTT.

This clonotype was detected many times. The rearrangement uses TRBV19 and TRBJ1-5, with D unresolved. The CDR3 is 16 residues long. Germline V gives CDR1 LNHDA, CDR2 SQIVND (reference sequence). Trimming removed 5 bases from V and 2 bases from J, with 16 bases in between. The CDR3 nucleotides read TGTGCCAGTAGTCCCGCGGTGGAGGAGGGCAATCAGCCCCAGCATTTT. Translation: CASSPAVEEGNQPQHF.

The J gene is TRBJ2-1, the V gene TRBV20-1, with D possibly being TRBD2 (6 bases). CDR1 and CDR2 from the germline V gene are DFQATT and SNEGSKA (reference sequence). V dropped 1 base and J dropped 2 bases, with 12 bases sitting between them. The CDR3 runs to 15 residues. The CDR3 loop reads CSARAYSGPYNEQFF. As DNA, the CDR3 is TGCAGTGCTAGAGCCTATAGCGGACCCTACAATGAGCAGTTCTTC.